Sequencing of this T cell receptor beta chain was carried out in a study of T cell changes during pregnancy in multiple sclerosis. Assay used: immunoSEQ multiplex PCR; TCRdb lists only in-frame clones, some missing. The data contain 70,000 to 95,000 clones, approximately 94% of them singletons. The trim removed 0 bases at V and 5 bases at J, leaving 4 bases unmatched. Germline V lookup: CDR1 SGHTA, CDR2 FQGTGA. The CDR3 totals 15 residues. Source: peripheral blood, taken after pregnancy. The chain is built from TRBV7-3 and TRBJ1-1; 9 bases line up with TRBD1. The TCR was taken from a female donor in good health, enrolled as a control in a pregnancy study. CDR3 sequence reads: CASSLTGTGRTEAFF. The CDR3 DNA follows: TGTGCCAGCAGCTTAACGGGGACAGGGCGAACTGAAGCTTTCTTT.